This TCR beta chain was observed in a study of blood T cell repertoires in COVID-19. Turning to the study itself: Spain, Italy and the United States supplied samples that represented acute and convalescent COVID-19. Nucleic acid was either cDNA or gDNA, and it came from T cells, B-cell-depleted T cells, or PBMCs.

This CDR3 comprises 14 residues. Trimming cost V 2 bases and J 8 bases, with 15 bases left between them. Germline CDR1 and CDR2: SQVTM and ANQGSEA. The assay was immunoSEQ multiplex PCR, and TCRdb's table has in-frame clones only and misses some. The sample holds some 490,000 clones, approximately 83% seen once. The V call is TRBV29-1, the J call TRBJ2-2; D may be TRBD1 (6 bases). The specimen sequenced was peripheral blood. The TCR was taken from a human donor in a cohort sampled during active COVID-19. This CDR3 is CSVETGQIGGELFF. The CDR3 DNA sequence: TGCAGCGTTGAAACCGGACAGATAGGGGGGGAGCTGTTTTTT.